A selection of T cell receptor beta chains follows, all from one sample in a study of blood T cell repertoires in COVID-19. The table came from immunoSEQ multiplex PCR; TCRdb's copy has only in-frame clones and leaves some out. The table includes about 59,000 clones, 90% detected once. The specimen was peripheral blood. Source of these receptors: a man older than 75 with acute or convalescent COVID-19. CDR3s include the opening cysteine and the closing phenylalanine or tryptophan. Each record gives: J gene, CDR3 length, D gene, V gene, clone size, CDR3 DNA, CDR3 protein. The D gene is left open where the match is weak. The size field is filled for only some rows; it gives once, few, many or a size class.

TRBJ1-2 18 NA TRBV28 NA TGTGCCAGCAGTCGAAGCGGGGGCGCGTGGGCCCATAACTATGGCTACACCTTC CASSRSGGAWAHNYGYTF
TRBJ2-7 14 NA TRBV18 NA TGTGCCAGCTCACCACGGAGAGGGTCTGACGAGCAGTACTTC CASSPRRGSDEQYF
TRBJ1-3 15 NA TRBV15 NA TGTGCCACCAGCCGGCGGGGGGTGAGGGGAAACACCATATATTTT CATSRRGVRGNTIYF
TRBJ1-5 19 TRBD1 TRBV28 few TGTGCCAGCAGCTCTACACGAAACCTTGACAGGGGGAGAGATCAGCCCCAGCATTTT CASSSTRNLDRGRDQPQHF
TRBJ1-2 15 NA TRBV24-1 NA TGTGCCACCAGTAAGGGGGTGGGGACGGACTATGGCTACACCTTC CATSKGVGTDYGYTF
TRBJ2-2 16 TRBD2 TRBV7-6 once TGTGCCAGCAGCCCCAGCGGGGGGGCTTTATCGGGGGAGCTGTTTTTT CASSPSGGALSGELFF
TRBJ2-5 15 NA TRBV9 NA TGTGCCAGCAGCGTAGGGGGTGTAGACAGGGAGACCCAGTACTTC CASSVGGVDRETQYF
TRBJ1-2 16 NA TRBV2 NA TGTGCCAGCAGTGACGGCGACAGGACTTATCCACGGGGCTACACCTTC CASSDGDRTYPRGYTF
TRBJ2-7 14 TRBD2 TRBV5-1 NA TGCGCCAGCAGCTTCTCGGGGGGGCCCTACGAGCAGTACTTC CASSFSGGPYEQYF
TRBJ2-7 12 NA TRBV7-9 NA TGTGCCAGCAGCTCCGTCCGGGACGAGCAGTACTTC CASSSVRDEQYF
TRBJ2-2 15 TRBD1 TRBV2 NA TGTGCCAGCACAAGACAGGGGACGAACACCGGGGAGCTGTTTTTT CASTRQGTNTGELFF
TRBJ1-6 15 NA TRBV6-5 NA TGTGCCAGCTTCAGCGGGCAGCTGGATAATTCACCCCTCCACTTT CASFSGQLDNSPLHF
TRBJ1-3 15 NA TRBV3-1/TRBV3-2 NA TGTGCCAGCAGCCCCGACGGGGTCTCCGGAAACACCATATATTTT CASSPDGVSGNTIYF
TRBJ1-4 15 TRBD1 TRBV5-1 NA TGCGCCAGCAGCCCGGAGACAGGGTTCGGTGAAAAACTGTTTTTT CASSPETGFGEKLFF
TRBJ1-6 14 NA TRBV7-2 NA TGTGCCAGCAGCTTTTCCAGGGGAGGGTCACCCCTCCACTTT CASSFSRGGSPLHF
TRBJ1-5 13 NA TRBV2 NA TGTGCCAGCGGCCAGGACAGAGATCAGCCCCAGCATTTT CASGQDRDQPQHF
TRBJ2-7 12 NA TRBV19 NA TGTGCCAGTAGGGCGGACAGCTCCGAGCAGTACTTC CASRADSSEQYF
TRBJ2-5 14 NA TRBV5-1 NA TGCGCCAGCAGCTTGGACAGGGTGGAGGAGACCCAGTACTTC CASSLDRVEETQYF
TRBJ1-6 18 TRBD1 TRBV27 NA TGTGCCAGCAGTTCACCCGCGGCAGGGGGCGGGTATAATTCACCCCTCCACTTT CASSSPAAGGGYNSPLHF
TRBJ1-1 14 TRBD1 TRBV5-1 NA TGCGCCAGCAGTTTGGGACAGGTGAACACTGAAGCTTTCTTT CASSLGQVNTEAFF
TRBJ2-7 15 TRBD2 TRBV19 NA TGTGCCAGTAGTATCCCGAGGAGCGGGGGGAGCGAGCAGTACTTC CASSIPRSGGSEQYF
TRBJ2-7 12 NA TRBV29-1 NA TGCAGCGCCCAGGATGGATCCTACGAGCAGTACTTC CSAQDGSYEQYF
TRBJ2-3 14 TRBD2 TRBV24-1 NA TGTGCCACCAGTGTCGACACTAGCGCTGGTACGCAGTATTTT CATSVDTSAGTQYF
TRBJ1-2 14 TRBD1 TRBV3-1/TRBV3-2 NA TGTGCCAGCAGCCAAGAAGGGCAGGGGGCCGGCTACACCTTC CASSQEGQGAGYTF
TRBJ2-1 13 NA TRBV28 NA TGTGCCAGCAGCCAGGACAGTTACAATGAGCAGTTCTTC CASSQDSYNEQFF
TRBJ2-1 15 TRBD1 TRBV5-1 NA TGCGCCAGCAGCTTGGATGGACAGGTTGGTAATGAGCAGTTCTTC CASSLDGQVGNEQFF
TRBJ1-1 12 NA TRBV5-1 NA TGCGCCAGCAGCTTGGGGCAGAATGAAGCTTTCTTT CASSLGQNEAFF
TRBJ1-6 14 NA TRBV28 NA TGTGCCAGCAGTACCCCGGACAGTTATTCACCCCTCCACTTT CASSTPDSYSPLHF
TRBJ2-7 14 TRBD1 TRBV5-1 NA TGCGCCAGCAGCTTAACGACAGGGGTATACGAGCAGTACTTC CASSLTTGVYEQYF
TRBJ1-6 15 NA TRBV5-8 NA TGTGCCAGCAGCCCGCGGAGCTCCTATAATTCACCCCTCCACTTT CASSPRSSYNSPLHF
TRBJ2-3 15 NA TRBV6-5 NA TGTGCCAGCAGTTACTCCGGGACTGCCACAGATACGCAGTATTTT CASSYSGTATDTQYF
TRBJ1-4 14 NA TRBV11-2 NA TGTGCCAGCAGCTCCGGGATTTACAATGAAAAACTGTTTTTT CASSSGIYNEKLFF
TRBJ2-7 14 NA TRBV7-9 few TGTGCCAGCAGCTTAGACGGAGTGGGAGTCGGGCAGTACTTC CASSLDGVGVGQYF
TRBJ1-6 16 TRBD1 TRBV18 NA TGTGCCAGCTCAGTGGCCGGGGGGACAGGGGATTCACCCCTCCACTTT CASSVAGGTGDSPLHF
TRBJ2-2 15 NA TRBV15 NA TGTGCCACCAGCAGGGGGCCCACGAACACCGGGGAGCTGTTTTTT CATSRGPTNTGELFF
TRBJ1-5 12 NA TRBV28 NA TGTGCCAGCAGTTTGGCAGGGCAGCCCCAGCATTTT CASSLAGQPQHF
TRBJ2-7 15 NA TRBV6-5 NA TGTGCCAGCAGTACCCCGACAGGTTGGGGCTACGAGCAGTACTTC CASSTPTGWGYEQYF
TRBJ1-6 14 NA TRBV4-1 NA TGCGCCAGCAGCCAGTCACAGCTTGGTTCACCCCTCCACTTT CASSQSQLGSPLHF
TRBJ1-4 16 NA TRBV19 NA TGTGCCAGTCGATCTGAGAGGGCCGGTCCTAATGAAAAACTGTTTTTT CASRSERAGPNEKLFF
TRBJ1-6 15 TRBD1 TRBV3-1/TRBV3-2 NA TGTGCCAGCAGCGCCAGGGACAGGGGGCCTTCACCCCTCCACTTT CASSARDRGPSPLHF
TRBJ2-5 13 NA TRBV11-3 NA TGTGCCAGCAGCTTCGGCCCGGGGGAGACCCAGTACTTC CASSFGPGETQYF